Shown below are 24 T cell receptor beta chains from a single sample sequenced in a study of T cells expressing NK-cell markers (dated by TCRdb to between 2020 and 2021). Libraries were built with 5' RACE. Sequenced using an Illumina HiSeq 2000. After the reads were reprocessed by TCRdb, one entry was made per CDR3 protein sequence, with no DNA. The data table for this sample lists under 500,000 distinct CDR3 sequences. The ten largest clones add up to 6% to 9.5% of the sample. The sequencing sample was made of blood T cells: a sorted CD56 or NKG2C T cell subset, CD4+ or CD8+ T cells, or bulk PBMC T cells (not recorded which). The source of these receptors is a woman between 18 and 70 years old in good health.

The chain recombines TRBV10-2 with TRBJ2-5; the TCRdb call, TRBD2, lacks DNA for checking. The CDR3 has 12 residues. Germline-derived CDR1 and CDR2 are WSHSY and SAAADI. CDR3: CATGLAWETQYF.

The rearrangement uses TRBV6-1 and TRBJ1-6; absent DNA, TCRdb's TRBD1 call cannot be checked. This CDR3 has 13 amino acids. The germline V gene encodes CDR1 MNHNS and CDR2 SASEGT. The CDR3 is CASTGTENSPLHF.

The chain recombines TRBV7-2 with TRBJ2-2. Per the germline V gene, CDR1 is SGHTA and CDR2 is FQGNSA. The CDR3 extends over 15 amino acids. CDR3 region: CASSFRQTVAGELFF.

The V and J genes are TRBV7-2 and TRBJ2-1. The V gene's germline CDR1 is SGHTA and CDR2 FQGNSA. CDR3 size: 15 residues. The CDR3 reads CASSLIAVPYNEQFF.

The V and J genes are TRBV25-1 and TRBJ2-1; the D call from TCRdb, TRBD2, cannot be confirmed without DNA. The CDR3 runs 21 residues. The germline V gene has CDR1 MGHDK and CDR2 SYGVNS. The CDR3 is CASSPEGVRLAGDKSYNEQFF.

The V call is TRBV29-1, the J call TRBJ2-5; TCRdb's D call, TRBD1, is unchecked because there is no DNA. This CDR3 is 11 amino acids long. In germline, CDR1 is SQVTM, CDR2 ANQGSEA. CDR3 loop: CSVRAPETQYF.

The chain's CDR3 is CASSFGGIASTDTQYF. The chain recombines TRBV5-4 with TRBJ2-3; TCRdb selects TRBD1, and the lack of DNA leaves this call unchecked. Germline V gene sequence: CDR1 SGHNT, CDR2 YYREEE (reference sequence). The CDR3 consists of 16 residues.

The chain carries TRBV7-3 and TRBJ2-2; TCRdb indicates TRBD2, and absent DNA this call remains unverified. This CDR3 is built from 15 residues. CDR1 and CDR2 (germline): SGHTA, FQGTGA. CDR3: CASSLEGRDTGELFF.

The chain combines TRBV12-3 or TRBV12-4 with TRBJ2-1. This CDR3 has 12 amino acids. CDR3 protein: CASIGMEAEQFF.

The chain employs TRBV20-1 and TRBJ2-7; the TCRdb call, TRBD1, lacks DNA for checking. The CDR3 contains 12 residues. Germline-derived CDR1 and CDR2 are DFQATT and SNEGSKA (reference sequence). CDR3 amino acids: CSARRDRGEQYF.

This chain links TRBV4-1 with TRBJ2-5; there is no DNA to check the TCRdb D call of TRBD1. Germline V gene data show CDR1 as MGHRA and CDR2 as YSYEKL. The CDR3 sequence is 15 residues long. The CDR3 loop is CASSQGGAGGETQYF.

The chain uses TRBV18 and TRBJ1-6; TCRdb reports TRBD1, a call that lacks DNA to check it against. This CDR3 has 16 residues. Per germline, CDR1 KGHSH and CDR2 LQKENI. CDR3: CASSPYSDRGHSPLHF.

This rearrangement joins TRBV7-2 to TRBJ1-2; as DNA is missing, the TRBD1 call by TCRdb cannot be tested. CDR1 is SGHTA and CDR2 is FQGNSA in the germline V gene. This CDR3 has 11 amino acids. The CDR3: CASSFVRGYTF.

J is TRBJ2-5 and V is TRBV4-3; TCRdb picks TRBD1, but there is no DNA to check that call. The CDR3 is made up of 15 amino acids. CDR1 and CDR2 (germline): LGHNA, YSLEER. The CDR3 loop reads CASSLDRGAQETQYF.

The rearrangement joins TRBV7-2 to TRBJ2-3; checking the TCRdb D call of TRBD2 is not possible without DNA. CDR1 is SGHTA and CDR2 is FQGNSA in the germline V gene. The CDR3 runs 16 residues. CDR3 residues: CASSLELAGGPGTQYF.

The CDR3 is CASSPGMGYEQYF. The V call is TRBV9, the J call TRBJ2-7; the TRBD1 assignment by TCRdb is unverifiable without DNA. Germline assignment: CDR1 SGDLS and CDR2 YYNGEE. The CDR3 runs to 13 residues.

The chain joins TRBV6-2 or TRBV6-3 to TRBJ2-2. The CDR3 has 11 amino acids. Per germline, CDR1 MNHEY and CDR2 SVGEGT. Here the CDR3 reads CASSYIGELFF.

The V call is TRBV5-1, the J call TRBJ1-1; the TCRdb call, TRBD1, lacks DNA for checking. CDR1 is SGHRS and CDR2 is YFSETQ in the germline V gene. The CDR3 has 17 residues. The CDR3 protein is CASSLWGPGQGDTEAFF.

The chain has TRBV12-3 or TRBV12-4 and TRBJ2-1; TCRdb's D call, TRBD1, is unchecked because there is no DNA. The CDR3 runs 14 residues. The CDR3 region is CASLRDRGYNEQFF.

The V gene is TRBV12-3 or TRBV12-4, the J gene TRBJ1-1. The CDR3 spans 14 residues. The CDR3: CASSPNGGTIEAFF.

This CDR3 is CASSSRGFAGPTNEQFF. This rearrangement joins TRBV9 to TRBJ2-1; TCRdb reports TRBD2, a call that lacks DNA to check it against. CDR3 length: 17 amino acids. The germline V gene has CDR1 SGDLS and CDR2 YYNGEE.

The gene calls are TRBV12-3 or TRBV12-4 and TRBJ2-4; there is no DNA to check the TCRdb D call of TRBD1. This CDR3 has 16 amino acids. The CDR3 loop reads CASSLGQGTAKNIQYF.

The chain carries TRBV7-2 and TRBJ1-1; TCRdb names TRBD1, which stays unverified in the absence of DNA. The CDR3 loop spans 13 amino acids. Germline loops: CDR1 SGHTA, CDR2 FQGNSA. The CDR3 loop is CASSSNSGYEAFF.

The rearrangement links TRBV10-3 to TRBJ1-5. The germline V gene has CDR1 ENHRY and CDR2 SYGVKD. The CDR3 spans 12 residues. The CDR3 reads CAISELGKPQHF.